This record covers a single T cell receptor (beta chain). TCRdb's copy holds only in-frame clones and misses some; the assay was immunoSEQ multiplex PCR. The sample has 150,000 or so clones, under 95% seen once. These data come from a study of T cell responses to AZD1222 COVID-19 vaccine. This CDR3 spans 13 amino acids. Between the trimmed V and J ends, which lost 4 bases and 5 bases, there was a span of 9 bases. Germline V gene lookup returns CDR1 SGHAT and CDR2 FQNNGV. The rearrangement joins TRBV11-2 to TRBJ1-5; D remains unclear. This receptor was taken from an adult in good health. Sequenced here: peripheral blood, sampled on day 0 of AZD1222 vaccination. CDR3 sequence (DNA): TGTGCCAGCAGCTCGGGGTGGGATCAGCCCCAGCATTTT. It encodes CASSSGWDQPQHF.